A single TCR beta chain is shown here with its context. The record originates from a study of blood T cell repertoires in COVID-19. Study information: COVID-19 samples from acute and convalescent phases originated in the United States, Italy and Spain. In each case, the material was cDNA or gDNA derived from T cells, B-cell-depleted T cells, or PBMCs.

Looked up from germline, CDR1 is SGDLS and CDR2 is YYNGEE. The CDR3 has 13 residues. V was pared by 2 bases and J by 7 bases, with 5 bases of the junction left unmatched. The repertoire was sequenced with immunoSEQ multiplex PCR; TCRdb's copy has only in-frame clones and lacks some. The data show 150,000 to 160,000 clones, approximately 92% seen once. The sample comprised peripheral blood. This receptor was obtained from a woman aged 40-49 years with acute or convalescent COVID-19. The V and J genes are TRBV9 and TRBJ1-1, with TRBD1 identical over 7 bases. CDR3 in DNA: TGTGCCAGCAGCGTGAGGCAGGGGGGTGAAGCTTTCTTT. Protein: CASSVRQGGEAFF.